This TCR beta chain was obtained from a study of shared T cell receptors in the human thymus. J gave up 10 bases and V 0 bases, and 9 bases lay outside the gene matches. Germline V gene data show CDR1 as MNHEY and CDR2 as SVGAGI. This CDR3 contains 16 residues. This table comes from immunoSEQ multiplex PCR, and its TCRdb copy is limited to in-frame clones, with some not included. The sample shows 500,000 to 850,000 clones, 87% of them seen only once. This sample also appeared in a second study, on human thymus T cells. This second report adds: Resected material from corrective heart surgery provided the thymus tissue analysed. V and J gene usage appeared biased in thymic and blood repertoires. Unrelated individuals had highly overlapping thymic repertoires, as reported in related research.

This receptor was obtained from a boy in the first two years of life with a congenital heart defect. The source material was thymocytes. The chain recombines TRBV6-5 with TRBJ1-6, with TRBD1 matching 7 bases. CDR3 nucleotides: TGTGCCAGCAGTTACTCCCGACAGGGACGGATGTCACCCCTCCACTTT. It specifies CASSYSRQGRMSPLHF.